This entry lists 12 T cell receptor beta chains sequenced from one sample in a study of blood T cell repertoires in COVID-19. Sequencing used immunoSEQ multiplex PCR; TCRdb keeps in-frame clones, though not all of them. Seen here are about 150,000 clones, around 87% observed once, and the top ten hold approximately 6.2%. Sequencing was carried out using peripheral blood. Receptors were obtained from an older man with acute or convalescent COVID-19.

The chain recombines TRBV5-1 with TRBJ2-6, with TRBD2 matching over 10 bases. CDR3 length equals 18 residues. The V gene end was trimmed by 1 base and the J gene end by 2 bases; junction bases not matched to a gene: 6. The V gene's germline CDR1 is SGHRS and CDR2 YFSETQ. DNA for the CDR3: TGCGCCAGCAGCTTGCAGCTAGCGGGGGCTACTGGGGCCAACGTCCTGACTTTC. Translation gives CASSLQLAGATGANVLTF.

This CDR3 is CASGGTAYSNQPQHF. The CDR3 nucleotides read TGTGCCAGCGGAGGGACGGCTTATAGCAATCAGCCCCAGCATTTT. The V gene is TRBV27, the J gene TRBJ1-5, with a possible D match to TRBD1 (5 bases). The ends were cut back, 8 bases at V and 0 bases at J, with 14 bases in the middle. CDR1 and CDR2 from the germline V gene are MNHEY and SMNVEV (reference sequence). This CDR3 region has 15 residues.

This clone was observed a single time. This chain connects TRBV19 to TRBJ2-1, with a tentative D call TRBD1 (6 bases). Germline V gene sequence: CDR1 LNHDA, CDR2 SQIVND (reference sequence). Trimming cost V 5 bases and J 7 bases, with 18 bases left between them. This CDR3 spans 15 amino acids. CDR3 protein: CASSLGEGVRNEQFF. The DNA for the CDR3 is TGTGCCAGTAGTCTTGGCGAGGGGGTTAGGAATGAGCAGTTCTTC.

The V gene is TRBV28, the J gene TRBJ1-3, with D perhaps TRBD1 (6 bases). Trimming left V 5 bases short and J 7 bases short, with 21 bases between. The CDR3 has 16 amino acids. The germline V gene has CDR1 MDHEN and CDR2 SYDVKM. The CDR3 DNA follows: TGTGCCAGCAGTGGTTCAGGGGCCCAAGAACGGAACACCATATATTTT. Translating gives CASSGSGAQERNTIYF.

The V and J genes are TRBV2 and TRBJ1-6; the D gene is possibly TRBD1 (5 bases). The CDR3 runs 13 residues. The ends were cut back, 10 bases at V and 7 bases at J, with 14 bases in the middle. Germline V gene data show CDR1 as SNHLY and CDR2 as FYNNEI. CDR3 amino acids: CATHGGGNSPLHF. For the CDR3, the DNA is TGTGCCACCCACGGGGGGGGAAATTCACCCCTCCACTTT.

The rearrangement uses TRBV3-1 (or the pseudogene TRBV3-2) and TRBJ1-6; D not certain. Germline values: CDR1 LGHDT, CDR2 YNNKEL (reference sequence). V lost 0 bases, J lost 6 bases, and 9 bases lay in between. The CDR3 consists of 15 residues. The CDR3 DNA reads as TGTGCCAGCAGCCAAGATCTCCGGTCTAATTCACCCCTCCACTTT. Residues: CASSQDLRSNSPLHF.

The chain has TRBV6-5 and TRBJ2-4, with 9 positions matching TRBD2. The germline CDR1 and CDR2 sequences are MNHEY and SVGAGI. The CDR3 length is 15 residues. The CDR3 loop is CGVSGSELAKNIQYF. In nucleotides, the CDR3 is TGTGGTGTTAGCGGGAGTGAACTAGCCAAAAACATTCAGTACTTC.

The chain links TRBV10-3 to TRBJ1-1; a possible D gene is TRBD1 (5 bases). There are 14 residues in the CDR3. Germline CDR1 ENHRY, CDR2 SYGVKD. V dropped 8 bases and J dropped 3 bases, with 16 bases sitting between them. Written as DNA, the CDR3 is TGTGCCATCTCCAAGACAGAGATAGACACTGAAGCTTTCTTT. Its protein is CAISKTEIDTEAFF.

This sequence joins TRBV28 and TRBJ1-6, with a weak D call TRBD1 (5 bases). Looked up from germline, CDR1 is MDHEN and CDR2 is SYDVKM. The CDR3 totals 14 residues. Trimming left V 8 bases short and J 4 bases short, with 12 bases between. The CDR3 region has the DNA TGTGCCAGCCGACCTGGGGGGTATAATTCACCCCTCCACTTT. Its protein product is CASRPGGYNSPLHF. The full variable domain, in which reference TRBV28 and TRBJ1-6 provide the parts outside the CDR3, is DVKVTQSSRYLVKRTGEKVFLECVQDMDHENMFWYRQDPGLGLRLIYFSYDVKMKEKGDIPEGYSVSREKKERFSLILESASTNQTSMYLCASRPGGYNSPLHFGNGTRLTVT.

This clone was detected only a few times. The gene calls are TRBV5-1 and TRBJ2-5, with no clear D. From germline, CDR1 is SGHRS and CDR2 YFSETQ. Trimming removed 0 bases from V and 7 bases from J, with 10 bases in between. This CDR3 comprises 13 residues. The DNA of the CDR3 is TGCGCCAGCAGCTTGGCTGGCCTTGGGACCCAGTACTTC. It encodes CASSLAGLGTQYF.

The chain is built from TRBV30 and TRBJ2-7; 12 nucleotides agree with TRBD2. V lost 2 bases to trimming and J lost 3 bases; unmatched junction nucleotides: 11. Germline CDR1 and CDR2: GTSNPN and SVGIG (reference sequence). This CDR3 region has 17 residues. CDR3 region: CAWSPGQWTSGDYEQYF. DNA of the CDR3: TGTGCCTGGAGTCCGGGACAGTGGACTAGCGGGGACTACGAGCAGTACTTC.

Of note for this clone: Additional DNA sequences in this sample encode the identical CDR3. The rearrangement uses TRBV7-9 and TRBJ2-1, with D unclear. The germline V and J ends were trimmed by 2 bases and 0 bases, with 5 bases remaining between them. CDR1 and CDR2 from the germline V gene are SEHNR and FQNEAQ (reference sequence). The CDR3 contains 14 residues. Written as DNA, the CDR3 is TGTGCCAGCAGCTTATCCAGCTCCTACAATGAGCAGTTCTTC. It specifies CASSLSSSYNEQFF.